The present entry profiles one T cell receptor (beta chain) with its context. What it recognizes is unknown. Individual cDNA molecules received unique molecular identifiers. MiXCR, applied by TCRdb to the 5' RACE reads, yields one record per CDR3 protein. Among tens of thousands of distinct CDR3 sequences listed, under 15% were seen once. The data belong to a study of early T cells in non-severe SARS-CoV-2 infection. About the study: The authors sequenced bulk RNA from unsorted whole blood, leaving chains unpaired. Overall study findings and caveats: Database matching using VDJdb favored anti-spike CD8 responses, with private and CD4 specificities left missing.

Per germline, CDR1 SGHRS and CDR2 YFSETQ. V was trimmed by 1 base and J by 0 bases, leaving 5 bases between them. CDR3 length equals 14 residues. The chain uses TRBV5-1 and TRBJ1-3; D ambiguous. Sequencing was done on a sample of whole blood. The sequence derives from an adult who was a healthcare worker with PCR-confirmed SARS-CoV-2 infection or an uninfected control (not recorded which). CDR3 loop: CASSLQPSGNTIYF. CDR3 in DNA: TGCGCCAGCAGCTTGCAGCCCTCTGGAAACACCATATATTTT.